The clone carrying this T cell receptor beta chain was detected a few times. Per the germline V gene, CDR1 is SGHRS and CDR2 is YFSETQ. V lost 0 bases to trimming and J lost 10 bases, with 13 bases between them. The CDR3 has 13 residues. Profiling relied on immunoSEQ multiplex PCR, and the TCRdb table lists in-frame clones only, not all of them. The profile shows 170,000 or so clones, roughly 87% of them singletons. The sample originates from a study of blood T cell repertoires in COVID-19. Sequenced: PBMCs or T cells enriched from blood (not recorded which). This receptor was obtained from a woman aged 45-59 years who had recovered from COVID-19. The V call is TRBV5-1, the J call TRBJ1-1; a possible D gene is TRBD1 (6 bases). CDR3 region: CASSLGGHNSAFF. For the CDR3, the DNA is TGCGCCAGCAGCTTGGGGGGACATAATTCAGCTTTCTTT.